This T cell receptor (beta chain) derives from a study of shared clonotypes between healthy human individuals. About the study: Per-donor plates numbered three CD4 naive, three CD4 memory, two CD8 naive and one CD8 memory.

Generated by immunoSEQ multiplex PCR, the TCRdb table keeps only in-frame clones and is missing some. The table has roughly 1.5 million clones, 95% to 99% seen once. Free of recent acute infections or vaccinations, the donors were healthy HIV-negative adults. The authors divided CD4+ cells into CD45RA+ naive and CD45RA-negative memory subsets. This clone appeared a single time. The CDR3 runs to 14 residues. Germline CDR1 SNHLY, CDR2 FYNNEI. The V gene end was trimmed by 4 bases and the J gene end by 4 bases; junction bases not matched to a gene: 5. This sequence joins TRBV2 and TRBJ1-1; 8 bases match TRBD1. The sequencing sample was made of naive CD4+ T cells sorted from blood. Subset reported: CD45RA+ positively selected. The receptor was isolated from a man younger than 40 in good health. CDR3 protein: CASSGQGSGTEAFF. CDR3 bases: TGTGCCAGCAGTGGACAGGGGTCGGGCACTGAAGCTTTCTTT.